Following are 2 T cell receptor beta chains from one sample sequenced in a study of blood T cell repertoires in COVID-19. Sequenced by immunoSEQ multiplex PCR; TCRdb stores in-frame clones only, minus some. The sample lists some 160,000 clones, around 84% occurring once. The sequencing sample was made of PBMCs or T cells enriched from blood (not recorded which). The receptors were gathered from a woman in her fifties or sixties who had recovered from COVID-19.

This clone was seen only once. The rearrangement joins TRBV25-1 to TRBJ1-2; weak D call: TRBD1 (6 bases). Germline lookup yields CDR1 MGHDK and CDR2 SYGVNS. The V end was cut by 6 bases, the J end by 5 bases, with 10 bases between. This CDR3 spans 12 amino acids. For the CDR3, the DNA is TGTGCCAGCAGCGAACAGGGTTATGGCTACACCTTC. Its translation is CASSEQGYGYTF.

The chain links TRBV6-5 to TRBJ2-3; a weak D match, TRBD2 (6 bases). The germline CDR1 and CDR2 sequences are MNHEY and SVGAGI. The CDR3 is 15 residues long. The V gene lost 6 bases and the J gene lost 8 bases, with 21 bases spanning the gap. The CDR3 region has the DNA TGTGCCAGCAGACCAACGGGAGTTATTGGCGGTACGCAGTATTTT. Translation gives CASRPTGVIGGTQYF.